These 10 T cell receptor beta chains share one sample of origin, sequenced in a study of blood T cells in healthy people across ages. PCR was performed a second time for about 6 to 12 cycles using a sample-barcoded 5' primer and a J-beta primer mix. MiXCR, run by TCRdb on the 5' RACE reads, gives a single entry per CDR3 protein. The sample contains some 1.1 million distinct CDR3 sequences, around two fifths of which appear only once. Material: blood. The source of these receptors is a man aged 18-30 years in good health.

The CDR3 bases are TGTGCCAGCAGTTACTCGGGAGATAATTCACCCCTCCACTTT. It codes for CASSYSGDNSPLHF. The J gene is TRBJ1-6, the V gene TRBV6-6; D not resolved. Trimming pared 0 bases from V and 5 bases from J, leaving 5 bases between. Germline loops: CDR1 MNHNY, CDR2 SVGAGI (reference sequence). The CDR3 spans 14 residues.

As regards this clonotype: A much larger clone lies a single base off, so this may be a read error. It is unclear where the CDR3 begins or ends on the DNA, so no DNA is shown, and the CDR3 is as TCRdb lists it. The rearrangement joins TRBV29-1 to TRBJ1-2; TRBD1, the table's D call, lacks a check against the DNA. Germline V CDR1 and CDR2: SQVTM, ANQGSEA. Including both end residues, the CDR3 is 15 amino acids long. CDR3 residues: CSAGDRGQVNYGCTF.

This clonotype was recorded only once. The genes are TRBV7-2 and TRBJ1-3; the D is unclear. The ends were cut back, 2 bases at V and 3 bases at J, with 14 bases in the middle. Germline CDR1 and CDR2: SGHTA and FQGNSA. This CDR3 spans 16 amino acids. The CDR3 spells CASSLNVGGSGNTIYF. CDR3 bases: TGTGCCAGCAGCTTAAATGTAGGAGGAAGTGGAAACACCATATATTTT. Full variable domain (remainder filled in from reference TRBV7-2 and TRBJ1-3): GAGVSQSPSNKVTEKGKDVELRCDPISGHTALYWYRQSLGQGLEFLIYFQGNSAPDKSGLPSDRFSAERTGGSVSTLTIQRTQQEDSAVYLCASSLNVGGSGNTIYFGEGSWLTVV.

This clonotype has only a few counts. V gene TRBV20-1 combines with J gene TRBJ2-7; 9 bases fit TRBD2. The junction had 7 bases not matched to a gene; V was cut back by 6 bases and J by 1 base. The CDR3 is 14 residues long. Germline CDR1 and CDR2: DFQATT and SNEGSKA (reference sequence). CDR3 sequence (DNA): TGCAGTGCCAGAAGACTAGCGGATTCCTACGAGCAGTACTTC. The encoded protein is CSARRLADSYEQYF.

The rearrangement links TRBV4-1 to TRBJ1-6; D may be TRBD1 (5 bases). Per germline, CDR1 MGHRA and CDR2 YSYEKL. Trimming took off 10 bases at V and 10 bases at J, with 23 bases between the two ends. CDR3 length equals 15 residues. The CDR3 sequence is CATAGSGTGQSPLHF. CDR3 sequence (DNA): TGCGCCACCGCTGGGAGTGGGACCGGTCAGTCACCCCTCCACTTT.

This clonotype was seen a handful of times. The CDR3 nucleotides read TGCGCCAGCAGCCCGATCACAGGGATTTTTAACTATGGCTACACCTTC. This sequence encodes CASSPITGIFNYGYTF. This rearrangement joins TRBV5-1 to TRBJ1-2; maybe TRBD1 (6 bases). The CDR3 has 16 amino acids. CDR1 is SGHRS, CDR2 YFSETQ, per germline. The V gene lost 4 bases and the J gene lost 1 base, with 17 bases spanning the gap. Looking up the rest from reference TRBV5-1 and TRBJ1-2 gives the full variable domain: KAGVTQTPRYLIKTRGQQVTLSCSPISGHRSVSWYQQTPGQGLQFLFEYFSETQRNKGNFPGRFSGRQFSNSRSEMNVSTLELGDSALYLCASSPITGIFNYGYTFGSGTRLTVV.

This clonotype was observed a handful of times. The chain couples TRBV5-1 to TRBJ2-1; D may be TRBD1 (6 bases). This CDR3 is 14 amino acids long. Germline values: CDR1 SGHRS, CDR2 YFSETQ. The V gene lost 4 bases and the J gene lost 3 bases, with 11 bases spanning the gap. CDR3: CASSLYRVYNEQFF. The CDR3 DNA is TGCGCCAGCAGCCTATACAGGGTCTACAATGAGCAGTTCTTC.

The V gene is TRBV2, the J gene TRBJ2-1, with 10 bases that match TRBD2. The CDR3 contains 15 residues. The trim removed 4 bases at V and 5 bases at J, leaving 5 bases unmatched. Germline CDR1 reads SNHLY; CDR2 reads FYNNEI. This CDR3 reads CASSATSGANNEQFF. CDR3 bases: TGTGCCAGCAGTGCTACTAGCGGGGCCAACAATGAGCAGTTCTTC.

This chain uses TRBV15 with TRBJ1-1; D gene unclear. The V gene lost 5 bases and the J gene lost 7 bases, with 20 bases spanning the gap. CDR3 size: 15 residues. Germline lookup yields CDR1 LNHNV and CDR2 YYDKDF (reference sequence). Written as DNA, the CDR3 is TGTGCCACCAGCCCAGACCTGCTTAGTTGGGGTGAAGCTTTCTTT. As protein: CATSPDLLSWGEAFF.

This clonotype has just a few counts. The chain has TRBV9 and TRBJ2-3, with D hard to call. CDR3 length: 15 amino acids. CDR1 is SGDLS, CDR2 YYNGEE, per germline. V was cut by 0 bases and J by 2 bases, with 10 bases left in between. The CDR3 reads CASSVDGGNTDTQYF. The CDR3 DNA sequence: TGTGCCAGCAGCGTAGACGGCGGAAACACAGATACGCAGTATTTT.